Given below is one TCR beta chain in context. This receptor's antigen is unknown. No per-base quality is available; no much larger clone lies one base away. The CDR3 regions of human TCRbeta chains were subjected to immunosequencing. As for the original processing: TCRs in the repertoires were compared against a reference library of SARS-CoV-2-specific TCRs that had been generated with the MIRA antigen-specificity platform. Breadth was defined as the fraction of unique TCRs that were SARS-CoV-2-associated, and depth was defined as the fraction of total T cells that were SARS-CoV-2-associated. Using the MIRA data, each spike-specific TCR was assigned both to the spike region to which the TCR was reactive and to a CD4 or CD8 class. Log10-transformed breadth and depth values were compared by one-way ANOVA with Sidak's multiple comparisons tests. TCRdb stores this immuneACCESS table with in-frame sequences only. Part of the clones is absent; in the studies checked, under half of the shortfall reflects unresolved V genes, and no reason is known for the rest. The V and J calls and the clone size are those of that table, but D and trimming were determined from the DNA. This sample is represented by 150,000 or so clones; approximately 90% of them were singletons. Roughly 1.2% of the sample goes to the ten largest clones.

The time point label, read with the paper, signifies: about 28 days (+/-7) after the second vaccine dose. Because spike-specific TCR depth and breadth did not differ between the two schedules, AZD1222 recipients who got a second dose at roughly 4 weeks were pooled with those who got a second dose at roughly 12 weeks. The vaccinee samples were drawn from two UK trials, COV001 and COV002, one of which was a single-blind randomized controlled phase 2/3 trial testing AZD1222 (ChAdOx1 nCoV-19) in healthy adults. For TCRbeta chain sequencing, PBMC samples were collected from trial participants at day 0 and at day 28 after the second dose. The data derive from a study of T cell responses to AZD1222 COVID-19 vaccine (dated by TCRdb to about 2021). Background for the entire study: TCR sequencing was performed for some 250 trial participants, of whom around 200 were given two doses of AZD1222 and some 25 were given two doses of MenACWY control vaccine. Trial participants were enrolled by age into 18-55, 56-69 and 70-plus year subgroups, with about 150, 27 and 61 TCR-sequenced participants respectively.

Broader findings and caveats from the paper: After two AZD1222 doses, spike-specific TCR breadth and depth were significantly higher than at day 0 and than in MenACWY recipients. Epitopes outside the regions mutated in the B.1.351 and B.1.1.7 variants were reportedly recognized by nearly half of the unique spike-specific TCRs. Vaccine-associated CD4 TCRs spanned the whole spike protein, with dominant responses in regions 160-218 and 743-854. Participants were mostly white British, with more females than males. The authors suggested clonal diversity may have been underestimated. No day 14 peak-response samples were available, so repertoires were characterized only after the peak T cell response. In the small 56-69-year group, the increase in depth fell short of significance, most likely because of low power. Only five to seven AZD1222 recipients were SARS-CoV-2 seropositive at baseline, limiting conclusions about previously exposed vaccinees.

The CDR3 covers 12 residues, taking in both the cysteine and the phenylalanine. CDR3 DNA only is kept here, 36 bases in frame from base 1. V and J lose 6 bases and 7 bases, and a span of 10 bases separates them. As encoded in the germline V gene (reference sequence), CDR1 is LNHNV while CDR2 is YYDKDF. The source material was peripheral blood, sampled 28 days after the second AZD1222 dose. The chain is made from TRBV15 and TRBJ1-3; the D region possibly corresponds to TRBD1 (6 bases align). The receptor was derived from an adult who received the AZD1222 COVID-19 vaccine. The DNA sequence is as follows: TGTGCCACCAGTACAGGGAGTAACACCATATATTTT. Translated, it reads CATSTGSNTIYF.